Presented here are 21 T cell receptor beta chains from one specimen sequenced in a study of T cell responses to AZD1222 COVID-19 vaccine. Produced via immunoSEQ multiplex PCR; TCRdb's table is partial and in-frame only. The sample includes 180,000 or so clones, under 95% seen only once; the top ten take 1% to 1.5%. The sample consisted of peripheral blood, taken 28 days after the second AZD1222 dose. Receptor source: an adult who received the AZD1222 COVID-19 vaccine.

This rearrangement joins TRBV6-6 to TRBJ1-6, with D possibly TRBD1 on 5 matching bases. Germline V lookup: CDR1 MNHNY, CDR2 SVGAGI (reference sequence). This CDR3 is built from 16 residues. The V end lost 7 bases, the J end lost 7 bases, and 20 bases lay between the germline ends. The CDR3 protein is CASILWTSGGNSPLHF. The CDR3 nucleotides are TGTGCCAGCATCTTATGGACATCCGGAGGAAATTCACCCCTCCACTTT.

The chain recombines TRBV28 with TRBJ2-1; TRBD2 aligns across 8 bases. The trim removed 6 bases at V and 1 base at J, leaving 8 bases unmatched. Germline CDR1 MDHEN, CDR2 SYDVKM. This CDR3 contains 16 residues. The CDR3 bases are TGTGCCAGCAGACCCCGGACTAGCTTTTCCTACAATGAGCAGTTCTTC. It specifies CASRPRTSFSYNEQFF.

V usage is TRBV7-9 and J usage is TRBJ2-1; 10 bases agree with TRBD2. CDR1 and CDR2 from the germline V gene are SEHNR and FQNEAQ (reference sequence). V dropped 1 base and J dropped 7; count of bases not matched to a gene: 4. The CDR3 has 15 amino acids. The CDR3 coding sequence is TGTGCCAGCAGCTTAGTAGCGGGGGGTAGGAATGAGCAGTTCTTC. This encodes CASSLVAGGRNEQFF.

The chain couples TRBV7-9 to TRBJ1-1; 11 bases agree with TRBD1. V shed 3 bases, J shed 3 bases, and the junction held 6 bases outside the gene matches. The CDR3 spans 16 residues. CDR1 is SEHNR and CDR2 is FQNEAQ in the germline V gene (reference sequence). CDR3 DNA sequence: TGTGCCAGCAGCTTGGGACAGGGGGAGGGGGACACTGAAGCTTTCTTT. Translation: CASSLGQGEGDTEAFF.

CDR3 coding DNA: TGCGCCAGCAGTCTACAGCCCAGCCAAGAGACCCAGTACTTC. It specifies CASSLQPSQETQYF. V and J are TRBV5-1 and TRBJ2-5; D uncertain. The germline CDR1 and CDR2 sequences are SGHRS and YFSETQ. The CDR3 contains 14 residues. Trimming pared 5 bases from V and 1 base from J, leaving 12 bases between.

The chain has TRBV5-5 and TRBJ2-4; D may be TRBD2 (6 bases). Germline loops: CDR1 SGHKS, CDR2 YYEKEE (reference sequence). This CDR3 spans 13 amino acids. Between the trimmed V and J ends, which lost 3 bases and 13 bases, there was a span of 17 bases. DNA of the CDR3: TGTGCCAGCAGCTCGCGGGATTCGGGCTACCAGTACTTC. This encodes CASSSRDSGYQYF.

This sequence joins TRBV4-1 and TRBJ2-2; tentative D call: TRBD1 (6 bases). This CDR3 spans 15 amino acids. Germline V gene lookup returns CDR1 MGHRA and CDR2 YSYEKL. V was clipped by 4 bases and J by 4 bases, with 13 bases between them. Here the CDR3 reads CASSLGQFPTGELFF. In nucleotides, the CDR3 is TGCGCCAGCAGCCTTGGACAGTTTCCCACCGGGGAGCTGTTTTTT.

This CDR3 is CASSYPTVTYEQYF. As DNA, the CDR3 is TGTGCCAGCAGTTACCCGACAGTCACCTACGAGCAGTACTTC. The chain has TRBV6-2 or TRBV6-3 and TRBJ2-7, with D perhaps matching TRBD1 (5 bases). Looked up from germline, CDR1 is MNHEY and CDR2 is SVGEGT. This CDR3 contains 14 residues. The V end lost 2 bases, the J end lost 2 bases, and 10 bases lay between the germline ends.

The chain carries TRBV11-2 and TRBJ2-3, with 12 bases fitting TRBD2. Per the germline V gene, CDR1 is SGHAT and CDR2 is FQNNGV. This CDR3 has 15 amino acids. The ends lost 5 bases at V and 4 bases at J; junction bases unmatched: 4. CDR3 residues: CASSPLAGGPDTQYF. In nucleotides, the CDR3 is TGTGCCAGCAGCCCACTAGCGGGAGGCCCAGATACGCAGTATTTT.

The chain uses TRBV25-1 and TRBJ2-3; 10 bases align to TRBD2. CDR1 is MGHDK, CDR2 SYGVNS, per germline. There are 18 residues in the CDR3. The J segment lost 3 bases and the V segment lost 8 bases, leaving 17 bases of the junction unmatched. The DNA for the CDR3 is TGTGCCAGCCAGGGGCACCGAGCGGGGGGGCTACCAACAGATACGCAGTATTTT. The encoded protein is CASQGHRAGGLPTDTQYF.

This clone showed up just once. The chain couples TRBV29-1 to TRBJ2-3; 8 nucleotides match TRBD1. Germline values: CDR1 SQVTM, CDR2 ANQGSEA. The CDR3 is 13 residues long. Trimming took 7 bases from V and 1 from J; bases not matched to a gene: 4. The CDR3 coding sequence is TGCAGCGACTCGACAGGGGGCACAGATACGCAGTATTTT. It translates to CSDSTGGTDTQYF.

The chain has TRBV28 and TRBJ1-1, with 8 bases identical to TRBD1. The CDR3 contains 15 residues. The J segment lost 5 bases and the V segment lost 6 bases, leaving 11 bases of the junction unmatched. Germline V lookup: CDR1 MDHEN, CDR2 SYDVKM. CDR3 sequence (DNA): TGTGCCAGCAGCAAACTACAGGGGGTGGGAACTGAAGCTTTCTTT. This translates into CASSKLQGVGTEAFF.

J is TRBJ1-2 and V is TRBV28, with D uncertain. Germline lookup yields CDR1 MDHEN and CDR2 SYDVKM. The CDR3 extends over 13 amino acids. Trimming took 2 bases from V and 7 from J, leaving 11 bases between them. The CDR3 protein is CASSLARNRGYTF. The CDR3 DNA sequence: TGTGCCAGCAGTTTAGCGCGGAATCGTGGCTACACCTTC.

The J gene is TRBJ2-1, the V gene TRBV3-1 (or the pseudogene TRBV3-2); TRBD2 is a possible D gene (6 bases). Germline assignment: CDR1 LGHDT and CDR2 YNNKEL (reference sequence). V lost 5 bases and J 8 bases, leaving 16 bases between the germline ends. This CDR3 is 14 amino acids long. CDR3 residues: CASSSPLASDEQFF. The CDR3 DNA follows: TGTGCCAGCAGCTCCCCCCTAGCGAGCGATGAGCAGTTCTTC.

The V gene is TRBV5-4, the J gene TRBJ1-5; 12 bases are a match to TRBD1. Trimming took 4 bases from V and 4 from J; bases not matched to a gene: 3. Germline V gene data show CDR1 as SGHNT and CDR2 as YYREEE (reference sequence). The CDR3 sequence is 15 residues long. The CDR3 nucleotides read TGTGCCAGCAGCGCGGGACAGGGGGCAAATCAGCCCCAGCATTTT. Its translation is CASSAGQGANQPQHF.

This sequence joins TRBV5-6 and TRBJ1-2; 8 bases are shared with TRBD1. The trim removed 1 base at V and 0 bases at J, leaving 5 bases unmatched. There are 16 residues in the CDR3. Germline V gene sequence: CDR1 SGHDT, CDR2 YYEEEE. The CDR3 protein is CASSLHPTGANYGYTF. The CDR3 bases are TGTGCCAGCAGCTTGCATCCGACAGGGGCTAACTATGGCTACACCTTC.

DNA for the CDR3: TGTGCCTGGAGTGCAAAAGCAGGACAGGTGTTTGTGGACACTGAAGCTTTCTTT. The encoded protein is CAWSAKAGQVFVDTEAFF. This sequence joins TRBV30 and TRBJ1-1, with 7 bases fitting TRBD1. V shed 1 base and J 3 bases; nucleotides not matched to a gene: 17. In germline, CDR1 is GTSNPN, CDR2 SVGIG (reference sequence). CDR3 length equals 18 residues.

This chain connects TRBV12-3 or TRBV12-4 to TRBJ2-4; D call uncertain. The CDR3 spans 13 residues. V was clipped by 8 bases and J by 0 bases, with 8 bases between them. CDR3 in DNA: TGTGCCAGCTCCCAGATAGCCAAAAACATTCAGTACTTC. Translated, it gives CASSQIAKNIQYF.

The rearrangement links TRBV2 to TRBJ2-3; D possibly corresponds to TRBD2 (5 bases). The germline V and J ends were trimmed by 5 bases and 0 bases, with 12 bases remaining between them. CDR3 length equals 15 residues. CDR1 and CDR2 (germline): SNHLY, FYNNEI. The CDR3 reads CASSPPLDSTDTQYF. The CDR3 nucleotides are TGTGCCAGCAGTCCCCCACTAGATAGCACAGATACGCAGTATTTT.

The rearrangement joins TRBV9 to TRBJ1-5; 7 bases are shared with TRBD1. CDR3 size: 15 residues. The J segment lost 3 bases and the V segment lost 0 bases, leaving 3 bases of the junction unmatched. Germline values: CDR1 SGDLS, CDR2 YYNGEE. In DNA form, the CDR3 reads TGTGCCAGCAGCGTAGGCAGGGGGTACAATCAGCCCCAGCATTTT. Amino acid sequence: CASSVGRGYNQPQHF.

The chain combines TRBV28 with TRBJ1-1; D not resolved. The CDR3 has 13 residues. With 2 bases removed from V and 5 bases from J, the gap between germline ends came to 9 bases. The germline V gene has CDR1 MDHEN and CDR2 SYDVKM. CDR3 DNA sequence: TGTGCCAGCAGTTTAAGTCAGAGGACTGAAGCTTTCTTT. The encoded protein is CASSLSQRTEAFF.